This passage covers 26 T cell receptor beta chains from one sample sequenced in a study of T cell responses to AZD1222 COVID-19 vaccine (dated by TCRdb to the early 2020s). Library method: the immunoSEQ multiplex PCR assay. This is the immuneACCESS table as TCRdb keeps it, with only in-frame sequences that have V and J called. A part of the clones is gone; compared with another copy, unresolved V genes explain less than half, and the rest is unexplained. The sample table lists about 150,000 clones, about 90% of them with a count of one. The top ten constitute less than 3.5% of the sample. The sample's time point label is to be understood as: about 28 days (+/-7) after the second vaccine dose. The sample consisted of peripheral blood, taken 28 days after the second AZD1222 dose. These receptors all come from an adult who received the AZD1222 COVID-19 vaccine.

The V and J genes are TRBV6-5 and TRBJ2-7, with 7 bases that match TRBD1. V lost 6 bases to trimming and J lost 6 bases; unmatched junction nucleotides: 8. The CDR3 consists of 13 residues. Germline lookup yields CDR1 MNHEY and CDR2 SVGAGI. In DNA form, the CDR3 reads TGTGCCAGCAGCAATACAGGGGTCAGCGAGCAGTACTTC. Translated, it gives CASSNTGVSEQYF.

J is TRBJ2-2 and V is TRBV28, with D perhaps matching TRBD2 (6 bases). The CDR3 runs 15 residues. Germline CDR1 and CDR2: MDHEN and SYDVKM. V lost 2 bases and J 0 bases, leaving 7 bases between the germline ends. CDR3 DNA: TGTGCCAGCAGTTTAGGGGGGACGAACACCGGGGAGCTGTTTTTT. As protein: CASSLGGTNTGELFF.

This chain links TRBV6-2 or TRBV6-3 with TRBJ1-1; D uncertain. The germline gives CDR1 MNHEY, CDR2 SVGEGT. The V end lost 4 bases, the J end lost 1 base, and 10 bases lay between the germline ends. This CDR3 comprises 14 residues. The CDR3 bases are TGTGCCAGCAGTTTCCTTTGGCCGAACACTGAAGCTTTCTTT. Translating gives CASSFLWPNTEAFF.

The V call is TRBV11-3, the J call TRBJ2-1, with D maybe TRBD2 (5 bases). The CDR3 has 16 amino acids. Trimming removed 1 base at V and 2 bases at J, with 12 bases between. CDR1 is SGHNT, CDR2 YENEEA, per germline. The chain's CDR3 is CASSLAGREPYNEQFF. CDR3 DNA: TGTGCCAGCAGCTTAGCTGGCCGGGAACCCTACAATGAGCAGTTCTTC.

This chain links TRBV5-8 with TRBJ1-2, with a possible D match to TRBD1 (5 bases). This CDR3 region has 13 residues. Germline assignment: CDR1 SGHTS and CDR2 YDEGEE. V was cut by 4 bases and J by 6 bases, with 13 bases left in between. The CDR3 reads CASSTGTVNGYTF. DNA for the CDR3: TGTGCCAGCAGCACCGGGACCGTTAATGGCTACACCTTC.

The chain couples TRBV6-5 to TRBJ2-7, with a weak D call TRBD2 (5 bases). V gave up 9 bases and J gave up 3 bases, with 18 bases separating them. CDR3 length equals 14 residues. Germline lookup yields CDR1 MNHEY and CDR2 SVGAGI. The CDR3 reads CASGGRKGGYEQYF. The CDR3 coding sequence is TGTGCCAGTGGAGGACGGAAGGGTGGCTACGAGCAGTACTTC.

V gene TRBV29-1 combines with J gene TRBJ2-6; D not resolved. CDR3 size: 13 residues. V was pared by 5 bases and J by 4 bases, with 9 bases between. CDR1 SQVTM and CDR2 ANQGSEA come from the germline V gene. The CDR3 loop is CSVTPHGANVLTF. CDR3 DNA: TGCAGCGTTACCCCCCACGGGGCCAACGTCCTGACTTTC. Full variable domain (remainder filled in from reference TRBV29-1 and TRBJ2-6): SAVISQKPSRDICQRGTSLTIQCQVDSQVTMMFWYRQQPGQSLTLIATANQGSEATYESGFVIDKFPISRPNLTFSTLTVSNMSPEDSSIYLCSVTPHGANVLTFGAGSRLTVL.

The rearrangement joins TRBV28 to TRBJ1-5; D is undetermined. V lost 7 bases, J lost 0 bases, and 4 bases lay in between. CDR1 and CDR2 from the germline V gene are MDHEN and SYDVKM. The CDR3 totals 12 residues. CDR3 sequence: CASKNSNQPQHF. CDR3 in DNA: TGTGCCAGCAAGAATAGCAATCAGCCCCAGCATTTT.

The chain joins TRBV7-2 to TRBJ1-5, with D perhaps matching TRBD1 (5 bases). Looked up from germline, CDR1 is SGHTA and CDR2 is FQGNSA. Trimming removed 2 bases from V and 6 bases from J, with 14 bases in between. The CDR3 is made up of 15 amino acids. DNA of the CDR3: TGTGCCAGCAGCTTATCGCGAGCAGGGTTTCAGCCCCAGCATTTT. As protein: CASSLSRAGFQPQHF.

The chain carries TRBV11-3 and TRBJ2-1; unclear D gene. The CDR3 is made up of 14 amino acids. CDR1 SGHNT and CDR2 YENEEA come from the germline V gene. V lost 1 base and J 15 bases, leaving 19 bases between the germline ends. The CDR3 loop reads CASSLVALASEVFF. As DNA, the CDR3 is TGTGCCAGCAGCTTAGTGGCTTTGGCATCCGAGGTGTTCTTC.

This clone occurred once. This sequence joins TRBV6-5 and TRBJ2-7, with 8 positions matching TRBD1. V lost 1 base, J lost 5 bases, and 10 bases stayed unmatched. Germline CDR1 and CDR2: MNHEY and SVGAGI. The CDR3 spans 16 residues. The CDR3 region has the DNA TGTGCCAGCAGTTACTGGCCGGACAGGGATCTAGACGAGCAGTACTTC. Translating gives CASSYWPDRDLDEQYF.

V gene TRBV6-1 combines with J gene TRBJ1-6; D unresolved. The germline V gene encodes CDR1 MNHNS and CDR2 SASEGT. V lost 1 base, J lost 9 bases, and 10 bases lay in between. The CDR3 runs to 14 residues. CDR3 in amino acids: CASSEENAGSPLHF. In DNA, the CDR3 is TGTGCCAGCAGTGAAGAGAACGCTGGTTCACCCCTCCACTTT.

This chain uses TRBV13 with TRBJ2-7; 7 nucleotides agree with TRBD2. CDR3 length: 13 amino acids. V was clipped by 3 bases and J by 6 bases; unmatched bases: 5. CDR1 is PRHDT, CDR2 FYEKMQ, per germline (reference sequence). The CDR3 spells CASSFGGRGEQYF. For the CDR3, the DNA is TGTGCCAGCAGCTTCGGCGGGAGAGGCGAGCAGTACTTC.

This chain links TRBV28 with TRBJ1-5; D gene unclear. The V gene's germline CDR1 is MDHEN and CDR2 SYDVKM. V gave up 6 bases and J gave up 5 bases, with 8 bases separating them. This CDR3 spans 12 amino acids. The CDR3 coding sequence is TGTGCCAGCAGATCGACACATCAGCCCCAGCATTTT. Translated, it gives CASRSTHQPQHF. Full variable domain (remainder filled in from reference TRBV28 and TRBJ1-5): DVKVTQSSRYLVKRTGEKVFLECVQDMDHENMFWYRQDPGLGLRLIYFSYDVKMKEKGDIPEGYSVSREKKERFSLILESASTNQTSMYLCASRSTHQPQHFGDGTRLSIL.

The chain recombines TRBV28 with TRBJ2-2; the D gene is possibly TRBD2 (7 bases). The germline CDR1 and CDR2 sequences are MDHEN and SYDVKM. The V gene lost 6 bases and the J gene lost 4 bases, with 18 bases spanning the gap. This CDR3 is built from 16 residues. The CDR3 nucleotides are TGTGCCAGCAGCCCCCGGGGAGGGGGGGCCACCGGGGAGCTGTTTTTT. Translated, it gives CASSPRGGGATGELFF.

The CDR3 DNA reads TGCGCCAGCAGCCAAGAAGTGACCCAGGGATGGCAGCCCCAGCATTTT. Translation gives CASSQEVTQGWQPQHF. The rearrangement links TRBV4-3 to TRBJ1-5, with D possibly matching TRBD1 (5 bases). V was clipped by 0 bases and J by 7 bases, with 16 bases between them. The CDR3 sequence is 16 residues long. From germline, CDR1 is LGHNA and CDR2 YSLEER.

V gene TRBV2 combines with J gene TRBJ1-2; D gene uncertain. Trimming stripped 1 base from V and 3 bases from J, with 6 bases between. The CDR3 totals 13 residues. Germline V gene sequence: CDR1 SNHLY, CDR2 FYNNEI. This CDR3 is CASSEDGYYGYTF. The DNA for the CDR3 is TGTGCCAGCAGTGAAGACGGATACTATGGCTACACCTTC.

This rearrangement joins TRBV11-2 to TRBJ2-3; possible D gene TRBD2, 5 bases. Looked up from germline, CDR1 is SGHAT and CDR2 is FQNNGV. With 7 bases removed from V and 0 bases from J, the gap between germline ends came to 20 bases. The CDR3 length is 17 residues. The DNA for the CDR3 is TGTGCCAGCACCCCGATAGCGCTCCTGGAGAGCACAGATACGCAGTATTTT. It yields the protein CASTPIALLESTDTQYF. Drawing the rest from reference TRBV11-2 and TRBJ2-3, the complete variable domain is EAGVAQSPRYKIIEKRQSVAFWCNPISGHATLYWYQQILGQGPKLLIQFQNNGVVDDSQLPKDRFSAERLKGVDSTLKIQPAKLEDSAVYLCASTPIALLESTDTQYFGPGTRLTVL.

The V gene is TRBV9, the J gene TRBJ1-2, with 10 positions matching TRBD1. CDR1 and CDR2 (germline): SGDLS, YYNGEE. The CDR3 has 16 amino acids. V lost 3 bases, J lost 0 bases, and 5 bases stayed unmatched. Here the CDR3 reads CASSEGQGIANYGYTF. CDR3 nucleotides: TGTGCCAGCAGCGAGGGACAGGGGATAGCTAACTATGGCTACACCTTC.

This clone was counted a few times. This chain uses TRBV6-2 or TRBV6-3 with TRBJ1-5; tentative D call: TRBD1 (6 bases). From germline, CDR1 is MNHEY and CDR2 SVGEGT. Trimming stripped 5 bases from V and 1 base from J, with 9 bases between. This CDR3 region has 14 residues. The CDR3 loop is CASSVDRSNQPQHF. DNA for the CDR3: TGTGCCAGCAGTGTCGACAGGAGCAATCAGCCCCAGCATTTT.

CDR3 bases: TGTGCCAGCAGCTTAGGTACTAGCGGGAGCACGGTAGACGAGCAGTACTTC. It codes for CASSLGTSGSTVDEQYF. This chain joins TRBV7-6 and TRBJ2-7, with 11 bases that match TRBD2. The V gene's germline CDR1 is SGHVS and CDR2 FNYEAQ. The CDR3 is made up of 17 amino acids. The V and J ends lost 1 base and 5 bases, in that order; junction bases with no gene match: 10.

This rearrangement joins TRBV5-4 to TRBJ2-3; no firm D call. Germline values: CDR1 SGHNT, CDR2 YYREEE (reference sequence). The CDR3 sequence is 16 residues long. Between the trimmed V and J ends, which lost 4 bases and 0 bases, there was a span of 15 bases. The CDR3 spells CASSPTASSSTDTQYF. In DNA form, the CDR3 reads TGTGCCAGCAGCCCGACGGCATCCTCTAGCACAGATACGCAGTATTTT.

The chain links TRBV10-2 to TRBJ1-3; D is ambiguous. The CDR3 has 13 amino acids. Trimming stripped 7 bases from V and 0 bases from J, with 7 bases between. Looked up from germline, CDR1 is WSHSY and CDR2 is SAAADI. CDR3 DNA: TGCGCCAGCACAACGGGCTCTGGAAACACCATATATTTT. It yields the protein CASTTGSGNTIYF.

The chain uses TRBV28 and TRBJ1-3, with D hard to call. From germline, CDR1 is MDHEN and CDR2 SYDVKM. V lost 4 bases and J 5 bases, leaving 15 bases between the germline ends. This CDR3 is built from 15 residues. In DNA, the CDR3 is TGTGCCAGCAGTTCCCAGTTTAAGGGTAGAAACACCATATATTTT. Its translation: CASSSQFKGRNTIYF.

This clone appeared a single time. This chain joins TRBV12-3 or TRBV12-4 and TRBJ2-2; the match to TRBD2 covers 7 bases. The CDR3 runs to 13 residues. Trimming at V came to 7 bases and at J to 4 bases, leaving 3 bases not matched to a gene. The CDR3 region is CASTREGTGELFF. CDR3 DNA: TGTGCCAGCACCAGGGAGGGCACCGGGGAGCTGTTTTTT.

The V and J genes are TRBV19 and TRBJ1-5; 7 bases are shared with TRBD1. V shed 6 bases and J 2 bases; nucleotides not matched to a gene: 4. The CDR3 is 14 amino acids. Germline CDR1 LNHDA, CDR2 SQIVND (reference sequence). The CDR3 here is CASRTTGGNQPQHF. The CDR3 coding sequence is TGTGCCAGTAGGACAACAGGGGGCAATCAGCCCCAGCATTTT.